The rows below give T cell receptor beta chains drawn from one sample of a study of CD8 T cells in ankylosing spondylitis. TCRdb analysed the 5' RACE reads with MiXCR anew, one entry per CDR3 protein. The table lists some 450,000 distinct CDR3 sequences, 17% of them singletons. Sequencing input: blood, either unsorted or a sorted T cell fraction (not recorded which). Receptors originate from a male donor with ankylosing spondylitis. The CDR3 runs from the conserved cysteine through the conserved F or W.

J: TRBJ1-5; V: TRBV10-3; length: 15; CDR3: CAISEGGSGNQPQHF
J: TRBJ2-7; V: TRBV27; length: 13; CDR3: CASSRDRSYEQYF
J: TRBJ2-7; V: TRBV3-1; length: 15; CDR3: CASSQAYDPSYEQYF
J: TRBJ2-5; V: TRBV15; length: 16; CDR3: CATSRVGGPVGETQYF
J: TRBJ2-5; V: TRBV3-1; length: 14; CDR3: CASSDIGRGQPQYF
J: TRBJ2-5; V: TRBV5-1; length: 13; CDR3: CASSPGTSGTQYF
J: TRBJ1-1; V: TRBV3-1; length: 11; CDR3: CASSQGSEAFF
J: TRBJ2-1; V: TRBV20-1; length: 17; CDR3: CSARERGGRALGYEQFF
J: TRBJ2-5; V: TRBV5-1; length: 15; CDR3: CASSFSGSIGETQYF
J: TRBJ2-7; V: TRBV9; length: 15; CDR3: CASSVGPGQQYEQYF
J: TRBJ2-3; V: TRBV7-6; length: 13; CDR3: CASSLISTDTQYF
J: TRBJ1-6; V: TRBV10-3; length: 17; CDR3: CAIRESGHSIYNSPLHF
J: TRBJ1-4; V: TRBV20-1; length: 13; CDR3: CSARITTNEKLFF
J: TRBJ1-1; V: TRBV27; length: 15; CDR3: CASSLKGTTNTEAFF
J: TRBJ2-1; V: TRBV20-1; length: 12; CDR3: CLPGQSGNEQFF
J: TRBJ2-7; V: TRBV12-3/TRBV12-4; length: 13; CDR3: CASSLDSGGEQYF
J: TRBJ1-1; V: TRBV6-1; length: 15; CDR3: CASLTRTGRGTEAFF
J: TRBJ2-7; V: TRBV5-1; length: 18; CDR3: CASSLGPSGSQRSYEQYF
J: TRBJ2-7; V: TRBV19; length: 15; CDR3: CASSTRDRRSYEQYF
J: TRBJ2-1; V: TRBV5-1; length: 13; CDR3: CASSTSFLNEQFF
J: TRBJ1-6; V: TRBV7-9; length: 15; CDR3: CASSLVGTAGSPLHF
J: TRBJ2-5; V: TRBV10-1; length: 13; CDR3: CASSGRIQETQYF
J: TRBJ2-4; V: TRBV29-1; length: 12; CDR3: CSVNGGSDIQYF
J: TRBJ2-3; V: TRBV24-1; length: 18; CDR3: CATSDLPSLSPERDTQYF
J: TRBJ1-2; V: TRBV3-1; length: 14; CDR3: CASSQGTTGRGYTF
J: TRBJ2-5; V: TRBV20-1; length: 15; CDR3: CSAIRLQGLEETQYF
J: TRBJ2-2; V: TRBV5-1; length: 16; CDR3: CASSSLAGRNTGELFF
J: TRBJ2-2; V: TRBV27; length: 15; CDR3: CASSAGDTNTGELFF
J: TRBJ2-1; V: TRBV11-2; length: 16; CDR3: CASSPHSWSSYNEQFF
J: TRBJ2-1; V: TRBV10-3; length: 11; CDR3: CAISAGDEQFF
J: TRBJ1-2; V: TRBV5-1; length: 14; CDR3: CASSLGGEVDGYTF
J: TRBJ1-4; V: TRBV28; length: 12; CDR3: CASKTPGGKLFF
J: TRBJ1-4; V: TRBV5-1; length: 14; CDR3: CASSLGVKGEKLFF
J: TRBJ1-4; V: TRBV12-3/TRBV12-4; length: 18; CDR3: CASSFRTGGLATNEKLFF
J: TRBJ1-4; V: TRBV12-3/TRBV12-4; length: 12; CDR3: CASSLSGEKLFF
J: TRBJ2-1; V: TRBV7-2; length: 14; CDR3: CASSLALAGNEQFF
J: TRBJ2-1; V: TRBV24-1; length: 12; CDR3: CATSDPGPEQFF
J: TRBJ1-5; V: TRBV20-1; length: 13; CDR3: CSASKSGNQPQHF
J: TRBJ2-7; V: TRBV29-1; length: 13; CDR3: CSVLGGGRDEQYF
J: TRBJ2-4; V: TRBV3-1; length: 16; CDR3: CASSPTRGRAKNIQYF
J: TRBJ2-4; V: TRBV20-1; length: 18; CDR3: CSARAVSTQTLAKNIQYF
J: TRBJ2-1; V: TRBV5-1; length: 14; CDR3: CASRGQTSYNEQFF
J: TRBJ2-7; V: TRBV3-1; length: 13; CDR3: CASSRGENYEQYF
J: TRBJ2-3; V: TRBV29-1; length: 15; CDR3: CSSRTGRRITDTQYF
J: TRBJ2-1; V: TRBV28; length: 14; CDR3: CASSFSGGRGEQFF
J: TRBJ1-1; V: TRBV24-1; length: 12; CDR3: CATSDWGTEAFF
J: TRBJ2-3; V: TRBV10-3; length: 16; CDR3: CAIMKGDRGLGDTQYF
J: TRBJ1-4; V: TRBV7-9; length: 15; CDR3: CASSSQALTNEKLFF
J: TRBJ2-5; V: TRBV6-1; length: 16; CDR3: CASKQGRVGWQETQYF
J: TRBJ2-5; V: TRBV4-1; length: 16; CDR3: CASSQAISGGGKTQYF
J: TRBJ1-1; V: TRBV2; length: 14; CDR3: CASSVRTRIPEAFF
J: TRBJ2-7; V: TRBV7-9; length: 13; CDR3: CASSRGSGTVQYF
J: TRBJ2-1; V: TRBV28; length: 16; CDR3: CASRYPGTSASNEQFF
J: TRBJ2-3; V: TRBV6-1; length: 15; CDR3: CASREGGASTDTQYF